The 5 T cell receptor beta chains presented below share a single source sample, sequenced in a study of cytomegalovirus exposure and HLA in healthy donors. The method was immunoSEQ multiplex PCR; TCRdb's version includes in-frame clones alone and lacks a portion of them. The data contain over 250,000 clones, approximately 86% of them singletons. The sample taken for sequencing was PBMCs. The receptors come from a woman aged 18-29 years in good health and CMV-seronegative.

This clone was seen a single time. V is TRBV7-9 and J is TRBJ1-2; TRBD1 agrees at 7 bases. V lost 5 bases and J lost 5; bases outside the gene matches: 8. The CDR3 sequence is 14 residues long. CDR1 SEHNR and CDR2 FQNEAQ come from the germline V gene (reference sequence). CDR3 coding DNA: TGTGCCAGCAGCATGACAGGGCCGGGGTATGGCTACACCTTC. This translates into CASSMTGPGYGYTF.

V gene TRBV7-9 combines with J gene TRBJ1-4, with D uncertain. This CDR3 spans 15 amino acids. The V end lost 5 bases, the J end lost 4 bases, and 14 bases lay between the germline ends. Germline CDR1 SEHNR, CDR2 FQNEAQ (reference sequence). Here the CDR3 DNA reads TGTGCCAGCAGCCCTATCGGGGTGATTAATGAAAAACTGTTTTTT. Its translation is CASSPIGVINEKLFF.

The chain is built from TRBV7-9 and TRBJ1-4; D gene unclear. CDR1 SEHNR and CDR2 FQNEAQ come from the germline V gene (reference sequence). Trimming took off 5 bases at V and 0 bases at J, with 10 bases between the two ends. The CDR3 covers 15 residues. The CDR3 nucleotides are TGTGCCAGCAGCCCCCTAGGTTCAACTAATGAAAAACTGTTTTTT. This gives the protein CASSPLGSTNEKLFF.

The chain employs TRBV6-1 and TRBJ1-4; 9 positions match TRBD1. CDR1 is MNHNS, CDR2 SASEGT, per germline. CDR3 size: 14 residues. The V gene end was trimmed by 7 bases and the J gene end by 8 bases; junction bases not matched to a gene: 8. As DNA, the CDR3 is TGTGCCAGCAACCTACAGGGGGCAGGAGAAAAACTGTTTTTT. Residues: CASNLQGAGEKLFF.

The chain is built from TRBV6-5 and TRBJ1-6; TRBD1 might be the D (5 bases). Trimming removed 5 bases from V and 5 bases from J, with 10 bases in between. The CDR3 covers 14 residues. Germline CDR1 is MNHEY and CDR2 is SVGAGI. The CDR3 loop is CASSRQIHNSPLHF. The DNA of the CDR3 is TGTGCCAGCAGTCGACAGATCCATAATTCACCCCTCCACTTT.